The present T cell receptor (beta chain) was sequenced within a study of cytotoxic CD8 clonotypes in ibrutinib-treated CLL. Findings of the study overall: Age-matched healthy donor levels were exceeded by baseline clonality, which tracked circulating CD8+ T-cell counts.

Using immunoSEQ multiplex PCR, the repertoire was profiled, and TCRdb retains in-frame clones only, with some absent. This table has about 63,000 clones, around 68% appearing once. J lost 6 bases, V lost 8 bases, and 3 bases had no gene match. CDR1 and CDR2 from the germline V gene are GTSNPN and SVGIG (reference sequence). The CDR3 totals 10 residues. Note on this clone: Antigen: not known.

This chain uses TRBV30 with TRBJ1-2, with 7 bases matching TRBD1. The source is a human donor with chronic lymphocytic leukemia. The sample here was PBMCs, taken after 12 months of ibrutinib treatment. The CDR3: CAATGDGYTF. CDR3 in DNA: TGTGCCGCTACAGGGGATGGCTACACCTTC.